What follows are 5 T cell receptor beta chains derived from one specimen sequenced in a study of T-cell memory formation after mild COVID-19. MiXCR, run by TCRdb on the 5' RACE reads, gives a single entry per CDR3 protein. The sample has some 350,000 distinct CDR3 sequences, about a sixth seen once; the top ten hold under 25%. Sequencing was done on a sample of PBMCs or a T cell subset sorted from them (not recorded which). The receptors were sampled from a man aged 18 to 35 who had mild COVID-19 (a few samples of this study predate the infection). Cell type and time point are not known.

There are a few counts of this clonotype. This sequence joins TRBV6-4 and TRBJ2-3; D uncertain. V lost 1 base and J lost 4, with 6 bases in between. The CDR3 spans 13 residues. Germline V gene data show CDR1 as MRHNA and CDR2 as SNTAGT. This CDR3 reads CASSDLTSDTQYF. Written as DNA, the CDR3 is TGTGCCAGCAGTGACTTGACTTCAGATACGCAGTATTTT.

CDR3 nucleotide sequence: TGTGCCAGCAGTTACGGGATATCGAACACCGGGGAGCTGTTTTTT. Its protein product is CASSYGISNTGELFF. The chain recombines TRBV6-5 with TRBJ2-2; D is uncertain. This CDR3 spans 15 amino acids. CDR1 MNHEY and CDR2 SVGAGI come from the germline V gene. V was shortened by 2 bases and J by 0 bases, with 7 bases between the two germline ends.

The chain joins TRBV3-1 to TRBJ1-2; D is possibly TRBD1 (5 bases). V was trimmed by 1 base and J by 1 base, leaving 16 bases between them. Per germline, CDR1 LGHDT and CDR2 YNNKEL (reference sequence). The length of the CDR3 is 17 residues. The CDR3 protein is CASSQGVQGTFNYGYTF. The CDR3 bases are TGTGCCAGCAGCCAAGGAGTGCAGGGCACTTTTAACTATGGCTACACCTTC. Combining the CDR3 with reference TRBV3-1 and TRBJ1-2 gives the whole variable domain DTAVSQTPKYLVTQMGNDKSIKCEQNLGHDTMYWYKQDSKKFLKIMFSYNNKELIINETVPNRFSPKSPDKAHLNLHINSLELGDSAVYFCASSQGVQGTFNYGYTFGSGTRLTVV.

This clonotype was seen at least ten times. This chain links TRBV14 with TRBJ1-1; D not resolved. Looked up from germline, CDR1 is SGHDN and CDR2 is FVKESK. The germline V and J ends were trimmed by 1 base and 4 bases, with 10 bases remaining between them. The CDR3 is 14 residues long. CDR3 sequence: CASSQVTVLTEAFF. CDR3 bases: TGTGCCAGCAGCCAAGTAACAGTCCTCACTGAAGCTTTCTTT.

The chain couples TRBV10-3 to TRBJ2-2; 7 bases map to TRBD1. Trimming at V came to 0 bases and at J to 6 bases, leaving 4 bases not matched to a gene. This CDR3 has 15 amino acids. Germline values: CDR1 ENHRY, CDR2 SYGVKD. CDR3 loop: CAISESRTGAGELFF. CDR3 DNA sequence: TGTGCCATCAGTGAGTCGCGGACAGGCGCCGGGGAGCTGTTTTTT.